This entry is about one TCR beta chain. Cohort placement rested on clinical history that participants reported themselves. This entry is derived from a study of blood T cell repertoires in COVID-19. Study information: The origin of the acute and convalescent COVID-19 samples was the United States, Italy and Spain. PBMCs, B-cell-depleted T cells, or T cells were the source of the cDNA or gDNA that made up the material.

Assay used: immunoSEQ multiplex PCR; TCRdb lists only in-frame clones, some missing. This table holds about 250,000 clones, approximately 85% found once. V dropped 7 bases and J dropped 3 bases, with 11 bases sitting between them. The CDR3 sequence is 13 residues long. This TCR derives from a woman in her forties or fifties with acute COVID-19. The genes are TRBV12-3 or TRBV12-4 and TRBJ2-3, with a possible D match to TRBD1 (6 bases). Material for sequencing was PBMCs or T cells enriched from blood (not recorded which). The CDR3 sequence: CASIQGTTDTQYF. The CDR3 coding sequence is TGTGCCAGCATCCAGGGGACGACAGATACGCAGTATTTT.